One sample yielded the 7 T cell receptor beta chains listed below, sequenced in a study of cytomegalovirus exposure and HLA in healthy donors. Use of 60 Vbeta and 13 Jbeta primers characterized the PCR. TCRdb's copy holds only in-frame clones and misses some; the assay was immunoSEQ multiplex PCR. The sample includes roughly 140,000 clones, more than 70% of them seen just once. Sequencing was performed on PBMCs. Receptors were obtained from a woman aged 50 to 60 in good health and CMV-seronegative.

The chain joins TRBV7-8 to TRBJ1-2; D not certain. CDR3 size: 14 residues. The V gene lost 1 base and the J gene lost 1 base, with 7 bases spanning the gap. CDR1 and CDR2 from the germline V gene are SGHVS and FQNEAQ. CDR3 loop: CASSLVTNNYGYTF. The CDR3 coding sequence is TGTGCCAGCAGCTTAGTGACAAATAACTATGGCTACACCTTC.

The V and J genes are TRBV25-1 and TRBJ2-6, with 7 bases lining up with TRBD1. V trimming: 9 bases; J trimming: 0 bases; junction bases outside the gene matches: 5. From germline, CDR1 is MGHDK and CDR2 SYGVNS. This CDR3 comprises 15 residues. This CDR3 is CASTGVLSGANVLTF. The CDR3 nucleotides read TGTGCCAGTACAGGGGTCCTCTCTGGGGCCAACGTCCTGACTTTC.

Turning to this clone: Different DNA sequences within this sample yield the same CDR3. The chain recombines TRBV5-1 with TRBJ1-2; D is unclear. Germline loops: CDR1 SGHRS, CDR2 YFSETQ. CDR3 length: 14 amino acids. V lost 0 bases, J lost 2 bases, and 8 bases lay in between. This CDR3 is CASSLGGTNYGYTF. CDR3 coding DNA: TGCGCCAGCAGCTTGGGAGGCACAAACTATGGCTACACCTTC.

J is TRBJ1-5 and V is TRBV27; TRBD1 matches at 7 bases. CDR3 length: 13 residues. CDR1 and CDR2 from the germline V gene are MNHEY and SMNVEV (reference sequence). The J segment lost 12 bases and the V segment lost 7 bases, leaving 12 bases of the junction unmatched. The CDR3 loop is CASIGPGGCDQHF. The CDR3 DNA follows: TGTGCCAGCATCGGGCCAGGGGGGTGCGACCAGCATTTT.

This chain joins TRBV19 and TRBJ1-2; D is undetermined. V dropped 2 bases and J dropped 8 bases, with 18 bases sitting between them. CDR1 is LNHDA and CDR2 is SQIVND in the germline V gene (reference sequence). The CDR3 runs to 15 residues. The CDR3 reads CASSISSAPWSGYTF. The CDR3 DNA is TGTGCCAGTAGTATATCGTCCGCTCCTTGGAGCGGCTACACCTTC.

In its sample, this clone was seen once. The rearrangement uses TRBV7-6 and TRBJ1-1; TRBD1 matches 7 bases. The V gene end was trimmed by 3 bases and the J gene end by 5 bases; junction bases not matched to a gene: 3. Germline CDR1 SGHVS, CDR2 FNYEAQ. The CDR3 is 13 amino acids. The CDR3 DNA sequence: TGTGCCAGCAGCTTGGCACAGGGGACTGAAGCTTTCTTT. Its protein is CASSLAQGTEAFF.

The chain uses TRBV5-1 and TRBJ2-2; D unresolved. Trimming left V 4 bases short and J 1 base short, with 8 bases between. Germline-derived CDR1 and CDR2 are SGHRS and YFSETQ. The CDR3 has 14 residues. CDR3 in amino acids: CASSPPLNTGELFF. The CDR3 coding sequence is TGCGCCAGCAGCCCCCCCTTGAACACCGGGGAGCTGTTTTTT.